A selection of T cell receptor beta chains follows, all from one sample in a study of blood T cell repertoires in COVID-19. Profiling relied on immunoSEQ multiplex PCR, and the TCRdb table lists in-frame clones only, not all of them. The data contain approximately 260,000 clones, approximately 85% of them singletons. Sample: peripheral blood. The source is a woman between 65 and 79 years old with acute or convalescent COVID-19. Each CDR3 is given with its conserved first and last residue.

>TRBJ2-6|TRBV2
CASSPDRGRISANVLTF
>TRBJ1-1|TRBV5-1
CASSLKGRTEAFF
>TRBJ1-1|TRBV6-1
CASSELVGDEAFF
>TRBJ1-2|TRBV9
CASSVYPYGYTF
>TRBJ2-6|TRBV3-1/TRBV3-2
CASSKGWSGANVLTF
>TRBJ1-1|TRBV20-1
CSASWSSTEAFF
>TRBJ1-1|TRBV5-1
CASSSRGLNTEAFF
>TRBJ2-1|TRBV7-8
CASSLGQGSHEQFF
>TRBJ1-6|TRBV3-1/TRBV3-2
CASSQVGSVGRDSPLHF
>TRBJ2-1|TRBV5-1
CASSYRESSYNEQFF
>TRBJ1-1|TRBV5-6
CASSSTGGWGTEAFF
>TRBJ1-2|TRBV7-2
CASSLAPAVGHGYTF
>TRBJ2-3|TRBV4-1
CASSSSGFQSTDTQYF
>TRBJ1-2|TRBV6-6
CASRPSQGAAGYTF
>TRBJ2-3|TRBV6-5
CASRGTTDTQYF
>TRBJ1-3|TRBV3-1/TRBV3-2
CASSQGLSGNTIYF
>TRBJ2-1|TRBV19
CASNNPGGYNEQFF
>TRBJ1-5|TRBV7-8
CASSETGAGNQPQHF
>TRBJ2-1|TRBV7-9
CASSADRGSYNEQFF
>TRBJ2-3|TRBV9
CASSPGGLTDTQYF
>TRBJ2-3|TRBV5-1
CASSSTTPSTDTQYF
>TRBJ1-3|TRBV5-8
CASSPGPRGRNTIYF
>TRBJ2-7|TRBV11-2
CASSDSGYEQYF
>TRBJ2-2|TRBV6-5
CASSPRGEAGELFF
>TRBJ1-4|TRBV9
CASSVGRTRNEKLFF
>TRBJ1-1|TRBV5-1
CASSPTPGQDTEAFF
>TRBJ2-6|TRBV7-8
CASSLASAAIGANVLTF
>TRBJ1-2|TRBV7-9
CASSLDGVGYGYTF
>TRBJ1-1|TRBV6-6
CASSWAKTGQVAFF
>TRBJ2-1|TRBV10-3
CAIKIGTGAEEQFF
>TRBJ1-4|TRBV15
CATSRVWARGDEKLFF
>TRBJ2-3|TRBV15
CATSRDPRWSDTQYF
>TRBJ2-3|TRBV4-1
CASSQHLTSEAGADTQYF
>TRBJ1-6|TRBV11-2
CASSLPDRSNSPLHF
>TRBJ1-4|TRBV6-5
CASSWQGGPNEKLFF
>TRBJ2-4|TRBV15
CATSAAGSKNIQYF